The 27 T cell receptor beta chains in this list originate from one sample, sequenced in a study of identifying expanded T cells in peripheral blood. The assay was immunoSEQ multiplex PCR, and TCRdb's table has in-frame clones only and misses some. Among around 91,000 clones, 88% were seen once, and the ten largest hold about 4%. Sequencing used blood. These receptors all stem from a person aged 18 to 75 in good health.

The rearrangement joins TRBV5-4 to TRBJ2-5; D possibly uses TRBD1 or TRBD2 (5 bases each). The CDR3 loop spans 14 amino acids. CDR1 and CDR2 (germline): SGHNT, YYREEE (reference sequence). Trimming pared 3 bases from V and 2 bases from J, leaving 11 bases between. The chain's CDR3 is CASSSRGAQETQYF. In DNA form, the CDR3 reads TGTGCCAGCAGCTCTAGGGGAGCGCAAGAGACCCAGTACTTC.

The chain couples TRBV28 to TRBJ2-1, with 15 positions matching TRBD2. CDR1 MDHEN and CDR2 SYDVKM come from the germline V gene. CDR3 size: 19 residues. V shed 1 base, J shed 3 bases, and the junction held 7 bases outside the gene matches. CDR3 nucleotide sequence: TGTGCCAGCAGTTTATTAGGACTAGCGGGGGGGAGAAGCTACAATGAGCAGTTCTTC. It yields the protein CASSLLGLAGGRSYNEQFF.

The sample holds one count of this clone. This sequence joins TRBV5-4 and TRBJ2-7, with TRBD2 as a possible D gene (6 bases). This CDR3 has 15 residues. V lost 0 bases, J lost 0 bases, and 10 bases lay in between. Germline V gene data show CDR1 as SGHNT and CDR2 as YYREEE (reference sequence). CDR3 nucleotide sequence: TGTGCCAGCAGCTTGGACCCGACTAGCTCCTACGAGCAGTACTTC. It yields the protein CASSLDPTSSYEQYF.

The sample holds one count of this clone. V gene TRBV6-5 combines with J gene TRBJ1-2; 7 positions match TRBD1. CDR1 and CDR2 (germline): MNHEY, SVGAGI. The CDR3 spans 15 residues. The ends lost 2 bases at V and 4 bases at J; junction bases unmatched: 7. The CDR3 DNA reads as TGTGCCAGCAGTTACCGGGAATCAGGGGGCTATGGCTACACCTTC. It yields the protein CASSYRESGGYGYTF.

The J gene is TRBJ1-2, the V gene TRBV4-2, with a tentative D call TRBD1 (6 bases). V was trimmed by 0 bases and J by 3 bases, leaving 23 bases between them. Germline V lookup: CDR1 LGHNA, CDR2 YNFKEQ. CDR3 length: 19 residues. The CDR3 protein is CASSQDRGGQGSADYGYTF. DNA of the CDR3: TGTGCCAGCAGCCAAGATAGGGGGGGGCAGGGCTCGGCGGACTATGGCTACACCTTC.

This clone was counted a single time. The chain is built from TRBV28 and TRBJ2-5, with TRBD1 identical over 8 bases. With the DNA end fitting TRBJ2-7 better, the J assignment may be wrong. The V gene's germline CDR1 is MDHEN and CDR2 SYDVKM. CDR3 length: 13 amino acids. CDR3: CASSLRGRGEQYF. CDR3 DNA: TGTGCCAGCAGTCTCAGGGGGCGAGGCGAGCAGTACTTC.

This clone has just one count. V is TRBV30 and J is TRBJ1-6; maybe TRBD1 (5 bases). The V end was cut by 3 bases, the J end by 3 bases, with 6 bases between. The CDR3 runs 13 residues. Germline-derived CDR1 and CDR2 are GTSNPN and SVGIG (reference sequence). CDR3 in DNA: TGTGCCTGGAGGCAGGGCTATAATTCACCCCTCCACTTT. Amino acids: CAWRQGYNSPLHF.

V usage is TRBV19 and J usage is TRBJ1-2, with D possibly being TRBD1 (6 bases). This CDR3 contains 16 residues. V lost 4 bases to trimming and J lost 7 bases, with 22 bases between them. Germline V CDR1 and CDR2: LNHDA, SQIVND (reference sequence). Written as DNA, the CDR3 is TGTGCCAGTAGTAGACCTAAAGGACAGTCAGCTATTGGCTACACCTTC. Residues: CASSRPKGQSAIGYTF.

The CDR3 is CASTLWDRDCGNTIYF. The CDR3 nucleotides are TGTGCCAGCACCCTGTGGGACAGGGACTGTGGAAACACCATATATTTT. The V call is TRBV9, the J call TRBJ1-3; 9 bases map to TRBD1. The V and J ends lost 6 bases and 3 bases, in that order; junction bases with no gene match: 10. Germline assignment: CDR1 SGDLS and CDR2 YYNGEE. This CDR3 contains 16 residues.

This clone turned up a few times. The chain recombines TRBV2 with TRBJ2-7; the match to TRBD2 covers 9 bases. This CDR3 contains 14 residues. J gave up 7 bases and V 4 bases, and 8 bases lay outside the gene matches. The V gene's germline CDR1 is SNHLY and CDR2 FYNNEI. The CDR3, as DNA: TGTGCCAGCAGTGGGGAGCGGGGGGCCAGGGAGCAGTACTTC. Amino acid sequence: CASSGERGAREQYF.

This chain joins TRBV18 and TRBJ1-3; TRBD1 is a possible D gene (5 bases). The CDR3 length is 18 residues. Trimming took 3 bases from V and 0 from J, leaving 18 bases between them. CDR1 is KGHSH, CDR2 LQKENI, per germline. CDR3 sequence reads: CASSPYQQAQLSGNTIYF. DNA of the CDR3: TGTGCCAGCTCACCTTATCAACAGGCCCAACTCTCTGGAAACACCATATATTTT.

The genes are TRBV30 and TRBJ2-7, with TRBD1 matching over 9 bases. CDR1 is GTSNPN, CDR2 SVGIG, per germline (reference sequence). This CDR3 comprises 13 residues. Trimming cost V 2 bases and J 4 bases; bases outside gene matches: 3. The CDR3 coding sequence is TGTGCCTGGAGTACACAGGGGGCTTACGAGCAGTACTTC. Translated, it gives CAWSTQGAYEQYF. Full variable domain (outside the CDR3, taken from reference TRBV30 and TRBJ2-7): SQTIHQWPATLVQPVGSPLSLECTVEGTSNPNLYWYRQAAGRGLQLLFYSVGIGQISSEVPQNLSASRPQDRQFILSSKKLLLSDSGFYLCAWSTQGAYEQYFGPGTRLTVT.

The chain has TRBV25-1 and TRBJ1-1; D possibly corresponds to TRBD1 (5 bases). This CDR3 spans 13 amino acids. Germline V gives CDR1 MGHDK, CDR2 SYGVNS. Trimming removed 6 bases from V and 4 bases from J, with 12 bases in between. CDR3 in DNA: TGTGCCAGCAGACGGCAGGGTATCACTGAAGCTTTCTTT. Encoded protein: CASRRQGITEAFF.

This chain joins TRBV4-1 and TRBJ1-4; D gene uncertain. CDR3 length: 13 amino acids. From germline, CDR1 is MGHRA and CDR2 YSYEKL. Trimming left V 3 bases short and J 5 bases short, with 7 bases between. CDR3 sequence reads: CASSQIVNEKLFF. CDR3 DNA: TGCGCCAGCAGCCAGATTGTCAATGAAAAACTGTTTTTT.

CDR3 residues: CASSLRGLGGLYGYTF. CDR3 DNA sequence: TGTGCCAGCAGTTTAAGGGGATTGGGGGGGCTCTATGGCTACACCTTC. The chain combines TRBV27 with TRBJ1-2; D is perhaps TRBD1 (6 bases). The germline V gene has CDR1 MNHEY and CDR2 SMNVEV (reference sequence). The CDR3 loop spans 16 amino acids. Trimming removed 2 bases from V and 4 bases from J, with 17 bases in between.

The chain couples TRBV10-3 to TRBJ1-2; 9 bases line up with TRBD1. Per germline, CDR1 ENHRY and CDR2 SYGVKD. The CDR3 length is 14 residues. Unmatched junction bases numbered 8, after V lost 5 bases and J lost 7 bases. CDR3 amino acids: CAISPGQGWPGYTF. Written as DNA, the CDR3 is TGTGCCATCAGTCCGGGACAGGGATGGCCTGGCTACACCTTC.

V usage is TRBV5-1 and J usage is TRBJ2-1; 7 bases map to TRBD2. Trimming removed 4 bases from V and 6 bases from J; junction bases left unmatched: 7. This CDR3 has 14 amino acids. CDR1 is SGHRS, CDR2 YFSETQ, per germline. CDR3 in DNA: TGCGCCAGCAGCCCGGCGAGGGAGGGCAATGAGCAGTTCTTC. This codes for CASSPAREGNEQFF.

The count of this clone is one. V is TRBV28 and J is TRBJ1-5; D uncertain. Looked up from germline, CDR1 is MDHEN and CDR2 is SYDVKM. V gave up 7 bases and J gave up 4 bases, with 11 bases separating them. The CDR3 is 13 amino acids. As DNA, the CDR3 is TGTGCCAGCATTGAGGATTTGAATCAGCCCCAGCATTTT. Translation: CASIEDLNQPQHF.

In nucleotides, the CDR3 is TGTGCCAGCAGTTTCAACCTGAATCCTAATGAGCAGTTCTTC. Residues: CASSFNLNPNEQFF. The chain recombines TRBV27 with TRBJ2-1; D remains unclear. The CDR3 spans 14 residues. From germline, CDR1 is MNHEY and CDR2 SMNVEV (reference sequence). Trimming shortened V by 3 bases and J by 7 bases, and 13 bases separated the two germline ends.

This CDR3 reads CASSVVLSGANVLTF. For the CDR3, the DNA is TGCGCCAGCAGCGTGGTCCTCTCTGGGGCCAACGTCCTGACTTTC. This chain connects TRBV5-1 to TRBJ2-6; D call uncertain. Germline V CDR1 and CDR2: SGHRS, YFSETQ. The CDR3 extends over 15 amino acids. V shed 4 bases and J shed 0 bases, with 8 bases lying between them.

This sequence joins TRBV7-9 and TRBJ2-1; perhaps TRBD2 as D (6 bases). V lost 1 base and J lost 14, with 12 bases in between. The CDR3 runs 12 residues. The germline V gene encodes CDR1 SEHNR and CDR2 FQNEAQ (reference sequence). CDR3 sequence: CASSLESSAKFF. The CDR3 DNA is TGTGCCAGCAGCTTAGAGTCTAGCGCTAAGTTCTTC.

The chain joins TRBV4-1 to TRBJ2-3; no reliable D call. Germline CDR1 MGHRA, CDR2 YSYEKL. This CDR3 has 13 amino acids. Trimming stripped 3 bases from V and 4 bases from J, with 8 bases between. The CDR3: CASSHRQADTQYF. CDR3 DNA: TGCGCCAGCAGCCACCGGCAGGCAGATACGCAGTATTTT.

The J gene is TRBJ2-1, the V gene TRBV21-1; TRBD2, the table's D call, lacks a check against the DNA. TRBV21-1 is a recognized pseudogene. This CDR3 is built from 17 residues. The CDR3 nucleotides read TGTGCCAGCAGCAAATTCGGGACTAGGAGCTCCTACAATGAGCAGTTCTTC. It is translated as CASSKFGTRSSYNEQFF.

V and J are TRBV7-2 and TRBJ2-5; 7 bases agree with TRBD1. With V trimmed by 3 bases and J by 3 bases, 7 bases remained unmatched. From germline, CDR1 is SGHTA and CDR2 FQGNSA. The CDR3 totals 15 residues. CDR3 nucleotide sequence: TGTGCCAGCAGCTTCTCCGGGACAGCGGAAGAGACCCAGTACTTC. The encoded protein is CASSFSGTAEETQYF.

The CDR3 is CATPHGEPAVDEQFF. In DNA, the CDR3 is TGTGCCACACCCCACGGGGAGCCCGCGGTCGATGAGCAGTTCTTC. This chain links TRBV7-9 with TRBJ2-1; D may be TRBD2 (5 bases). Trimming took 10 bases from V and 8 from J, leaving 24 bases between them. The CDR3 has 15 residues. From germline, CDR1 is SEHNR and CDR2 FQNEAQ (reference sequence).

The chain carries TRBV2 and TRBJ2-3; 8 bases map to TRBD2. Per germline, CDR1 SNHLY and CDR2 FYNNEI. CDR3 length: 17 amino acids. V shed 4 bases, J shed 0 bases, and the junction held 9 bases outside the gene matches. CDR3 amino acids: CASSAGGREGSTDTQYF. Written as DNA, the CDR3 is TGTGCCAGCAGTGCCGGCGGTCGGGAGGGTAGCACAGATACGCAGTATTTT.

The J gene is TRBJ1-1, the V gene TRBV7-6, with TRBD1 matching over 12 bases. Germline lookup yields CDR1 SGHVS and CDR2 FNYEAQ. J gave up 1 base and V 6 bases, and 3 bases lay outside the gene matches. The CDR3 consists of 15 residues. CDR3 amino acids: CASSKGQGANTEAFF. DNA for the CDR3: TGTGCCAGCAGTAAGGGACAGGGGGCGAACACTGAAGCTTTCTTT.